This TCR beta chain was captured in a study of blood T cell repertoires in COVID-19. V was pared by 4 bases and J by 1 base, with 17 bases between. The V gene's germline CDR1 is SGHRS and CDR2 YFSETQ. This CDR3 comprises 16 residues. Some clones are missing from TCRdb's copy, which holds only in-frame ones; the method was immunoSEQ multiplex PCR. The sample has 100,000 to 150,000 clones; roughly 82% are singletons. The chain is built from TRBV5-1 and TRBJ1-2, with no clear D. The sequence was obtained from a human donor in a cohort sampled during active COVID-19. Sequenced sample: peripheral blood. CDR3 region: CASSLYGEHLNYGYTF. CDR3 coding DNA: TGCGCCAGCAGCCTCTACGGGGAGCACCTTAACTATGGCTACACCTTC.